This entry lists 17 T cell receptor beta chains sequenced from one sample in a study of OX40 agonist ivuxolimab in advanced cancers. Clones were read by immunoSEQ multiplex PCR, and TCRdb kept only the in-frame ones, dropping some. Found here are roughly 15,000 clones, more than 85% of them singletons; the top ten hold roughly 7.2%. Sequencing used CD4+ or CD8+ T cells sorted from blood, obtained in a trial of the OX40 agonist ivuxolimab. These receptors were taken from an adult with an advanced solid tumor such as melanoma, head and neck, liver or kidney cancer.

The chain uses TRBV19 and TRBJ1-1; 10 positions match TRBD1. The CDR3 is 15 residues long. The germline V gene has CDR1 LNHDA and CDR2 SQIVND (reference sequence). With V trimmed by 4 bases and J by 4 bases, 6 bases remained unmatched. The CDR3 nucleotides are TGTGCCAGTAGTACGACAGGGGGCGCGGGCACTGAAGCTTTCTTT. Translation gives CASSTTGGAGTEAFF.

The CDR3 DNA follows: TGTGCCAGCAGCTTCTCCGGGACAGGGGCGATGAACACTGAAGCTTTCTTT. Amino acid sequence: CASSFSGTGAMNTEAFF. This rearrangement joins TRBV5-5 to TRBJ1-1; 10 nucleotides agree with TRBD1. Germline-derived CDR1 and CDR2 are SGHKS and YYEKEE (reference sequence). Trimming removed 2 bases from V and 0 bases from J; junction bases left unmatched: 7. This CDR3 contains 17 residues.

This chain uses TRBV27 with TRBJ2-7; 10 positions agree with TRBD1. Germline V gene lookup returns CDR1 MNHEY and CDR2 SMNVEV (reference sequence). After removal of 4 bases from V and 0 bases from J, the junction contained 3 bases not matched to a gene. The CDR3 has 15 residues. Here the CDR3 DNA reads TGTGCCAGCAGTTCCGGGACAGGGGTCTCCTACGAGCAGTACTTC. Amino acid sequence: CASSSGTGVSYEQYF.

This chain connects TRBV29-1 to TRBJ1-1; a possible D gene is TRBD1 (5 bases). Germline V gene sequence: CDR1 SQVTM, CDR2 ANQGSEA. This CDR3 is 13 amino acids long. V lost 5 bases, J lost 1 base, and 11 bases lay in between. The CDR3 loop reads CSVLGRENTEAFF. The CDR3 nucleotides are TGCAGCGTTTTAGGCAGGGAGAACACTGAAGCTTTCTTT.

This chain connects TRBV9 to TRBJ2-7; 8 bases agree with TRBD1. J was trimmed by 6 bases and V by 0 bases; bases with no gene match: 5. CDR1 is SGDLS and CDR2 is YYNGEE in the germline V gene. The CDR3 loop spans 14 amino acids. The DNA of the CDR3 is TGTGCCAGCAGCGTAGTCCCAGGGGGCTCCGAGCAGTACTTC. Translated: CASSVVPGGSEQYF. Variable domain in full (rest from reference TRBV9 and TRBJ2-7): DSGVTQTPKHLITATGQRVTLRCSPRSGDLSVYWYQQSLDQGLQFLIQYYNGEERAKGNILERFSAQQFPDLHSELNLSSLELGDSALYFCASSVVPGGSEQYFGPGTRLTVT.

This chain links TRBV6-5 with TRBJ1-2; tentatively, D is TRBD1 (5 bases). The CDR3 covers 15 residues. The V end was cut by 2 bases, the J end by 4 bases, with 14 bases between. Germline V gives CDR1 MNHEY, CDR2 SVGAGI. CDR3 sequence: CASSYGGGMSYGYTF. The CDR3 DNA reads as TGTGCCAGCAGTTACGGTGGGGGGATGAGCTATGGCTACACCTTC.

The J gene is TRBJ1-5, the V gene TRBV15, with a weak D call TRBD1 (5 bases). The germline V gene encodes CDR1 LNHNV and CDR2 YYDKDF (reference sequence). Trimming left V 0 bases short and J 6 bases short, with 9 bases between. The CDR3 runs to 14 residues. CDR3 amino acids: CATSRERGTQPQHF. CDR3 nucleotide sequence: TGTGCCACCAGCAGAGAGAGAGGGACTCAGCCCCAGCATTTT.

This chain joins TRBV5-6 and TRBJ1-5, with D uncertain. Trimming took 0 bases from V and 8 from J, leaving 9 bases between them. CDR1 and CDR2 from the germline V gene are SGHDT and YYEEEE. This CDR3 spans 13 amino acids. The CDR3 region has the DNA TGTGCCAGCAGCTTGGCCGCCTCGGAGCCCCAGCATTTT. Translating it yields CASSLAASEPQHF.

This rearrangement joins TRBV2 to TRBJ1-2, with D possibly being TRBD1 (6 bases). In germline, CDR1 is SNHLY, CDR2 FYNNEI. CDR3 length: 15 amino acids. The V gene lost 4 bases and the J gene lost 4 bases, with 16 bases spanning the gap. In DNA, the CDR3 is TGTGCCAGCAGTGTTACAGGGACCTCGGCCTATGGCTACACCTTC. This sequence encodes CASSVTGTSAYGYTF.

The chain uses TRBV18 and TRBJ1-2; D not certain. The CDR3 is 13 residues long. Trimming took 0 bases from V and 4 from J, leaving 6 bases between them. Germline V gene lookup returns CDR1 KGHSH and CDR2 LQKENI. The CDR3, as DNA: TGTGCCAGCTCACCACCGGGGTTCTATGGCTACACCTTC. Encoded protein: CASSPPGFYGYTF. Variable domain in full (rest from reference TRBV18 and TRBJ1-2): NAGVMQNPRHLVRRRGQEARLRCSPMKGHSHVYWYRQLPEEGLKFMVYLQKENIIDESGMPKERFSAEFPKEGPSILRIQQVVRGDSAAYFCASSPPGFYGYTFGSGTRLTVV.

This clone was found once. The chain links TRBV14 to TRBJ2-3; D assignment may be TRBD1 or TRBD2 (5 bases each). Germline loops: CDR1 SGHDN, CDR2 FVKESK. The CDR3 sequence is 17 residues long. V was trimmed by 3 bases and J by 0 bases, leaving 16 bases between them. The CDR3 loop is CASSHTLGTASTDTQYF. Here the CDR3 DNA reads TGTGCCAGCAGCCATACTCTAGGGACCGCTAGCACAGATACGCAGTATTTT.

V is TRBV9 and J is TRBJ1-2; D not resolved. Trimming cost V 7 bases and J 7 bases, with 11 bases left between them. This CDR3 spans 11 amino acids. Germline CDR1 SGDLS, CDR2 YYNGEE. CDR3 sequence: CASGSVIGYTF. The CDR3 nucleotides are TGTGCCAGCGGGTCGGTGATTGGCTACACCTTC.

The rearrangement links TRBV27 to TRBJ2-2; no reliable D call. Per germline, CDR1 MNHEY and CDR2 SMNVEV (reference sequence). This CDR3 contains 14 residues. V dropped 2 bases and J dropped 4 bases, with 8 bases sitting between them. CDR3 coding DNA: TGTGCCAGCAGTTTAACACCTGTCACCGGGGAGCTGTTTTTT. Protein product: CASSLTPVTGELFF.

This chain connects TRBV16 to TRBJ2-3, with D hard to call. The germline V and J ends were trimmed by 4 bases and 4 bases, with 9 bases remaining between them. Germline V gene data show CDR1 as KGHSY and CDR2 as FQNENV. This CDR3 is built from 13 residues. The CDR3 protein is CASSPRWADTQYF. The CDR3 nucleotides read TGTGCCAGCAGCCCCCGGTGGGCAGATACGCAGTATTTT.

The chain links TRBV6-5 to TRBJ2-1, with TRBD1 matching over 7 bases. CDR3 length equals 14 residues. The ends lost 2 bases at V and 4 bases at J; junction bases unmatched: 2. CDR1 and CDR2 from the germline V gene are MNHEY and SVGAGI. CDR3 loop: CASSYGTVYNEQFF. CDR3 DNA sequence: TGTGCCAGCAGTTACGGGACAGTATACAATGAGCAGTTCTTC.

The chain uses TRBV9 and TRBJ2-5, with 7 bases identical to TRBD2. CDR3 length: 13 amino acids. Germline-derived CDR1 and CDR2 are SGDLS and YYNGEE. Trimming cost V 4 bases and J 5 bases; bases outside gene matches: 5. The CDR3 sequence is CASSFWGGETQYF. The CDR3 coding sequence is TGTGCCAGCAGCTTTTGGGGAGGGGAGACCCAGTACTTC. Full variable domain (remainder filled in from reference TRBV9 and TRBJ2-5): DSGVTQTPKHLITATGQRVTLRCSPRSGDLSVYWYQQSLDQGLQFLIQYYNGEERAKGNILERFSAQQFPDLHSELNLSSLELGDSALYFCASSFWGGETQYFGPGTRLLVL.

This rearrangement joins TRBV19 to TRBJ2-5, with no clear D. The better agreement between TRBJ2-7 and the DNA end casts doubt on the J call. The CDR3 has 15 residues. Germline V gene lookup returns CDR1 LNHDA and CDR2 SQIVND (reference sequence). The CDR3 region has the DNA TGTGCCAGTAGTATAGATTTGGGGATTTCCTACGAGCAGTACTTC. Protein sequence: CASSIDLGISYEQYF.